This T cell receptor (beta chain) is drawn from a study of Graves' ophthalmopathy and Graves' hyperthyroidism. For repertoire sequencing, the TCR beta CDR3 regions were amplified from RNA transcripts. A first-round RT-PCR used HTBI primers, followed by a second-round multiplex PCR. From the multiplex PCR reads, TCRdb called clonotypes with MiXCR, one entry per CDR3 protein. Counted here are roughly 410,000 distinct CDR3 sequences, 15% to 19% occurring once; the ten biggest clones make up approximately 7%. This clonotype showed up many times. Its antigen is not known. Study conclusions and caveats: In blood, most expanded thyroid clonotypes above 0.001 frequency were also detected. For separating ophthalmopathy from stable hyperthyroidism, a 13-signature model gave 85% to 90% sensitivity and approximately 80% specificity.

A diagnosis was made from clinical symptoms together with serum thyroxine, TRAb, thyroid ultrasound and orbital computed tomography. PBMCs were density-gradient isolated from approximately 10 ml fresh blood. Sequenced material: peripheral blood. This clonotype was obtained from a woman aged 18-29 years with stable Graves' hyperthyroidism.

CDR3 residues: CASSSEPYEQYF. Here the CDR3 DNA reads TGTGCCAGCAGTTCGGAACCCTACGAGCAGTACTTC. The chain has TRBV28 and TRBJ2-7; D remains ambiguous. Trimming shortened V by 4 bases and J by 2 bases, and 6 bases separated the two germline ends. CDR1 MDHEN and CDR2 SYDVKM come from the germline V gene. This CDR3 region has 12 residues.